This T cell receptor (beta chain) was captured by sequencing in a study of T cells in Graves' hyperthyroidism and ophthalmopathy. Whole-study results and caveats: A model built on 13 V-J features separated ophthalmopathy from stable hyperthyroidism. Before onset, by a median of 6.5 months, the model predicted ophthalmopathy.

Graves' hyperthyroidism qualified as stable when ophthalmopathy did not progress within 18 months. Researchers took RNA transcripts and amplified the TCR beta CDR3 regions from them. HTBI primers drove first-round RT-PCR of the TCR CDR3. TCRdb processed the multiplex PCR reads anew with MiXCR; each CDR3 protein has one entry. The data show about 620,000 distinct CDR3 sequences, 15% to 20% seen once. In its sample, this clonotype was seen a few times. What it binds is unknown. Sequencing was done on a sample of blood. The origin of this receptor is a woman aged 25 to 39 with Graves' hyperthyroidism.

CDR3: CASSSRGFSGANVLTF. CDR3 DNA sequence: TGTGCCAGCAGCTCGCGAGGTTTCTCTGGGGCCAACGTCCTGACTTTC. The chain employs TRBV5-5 and TRBJ2-6, with D uncertain. Per the germline V gene, CDR1 is SGHKS and CDR2 is YYEKEE (reference sequence). The germline V and J ends were trimmed by 3 bases and 0 bases, with 10 bases remaining between them. This CDR3 is built from 16 residues. The variable domain in full, completed from reference TRBV5-5 and TRBJ2-6, reads DAGVTQSPTHLIKTRGQQVTLRCSPISGHKSVSWYQQVLGQGPQFIFQYYEKEERGRGNFPDRFSARQFPNYSSELNVNALLLGDSALYLCASSSRGFSGANVLTFGAGSRLTVL.